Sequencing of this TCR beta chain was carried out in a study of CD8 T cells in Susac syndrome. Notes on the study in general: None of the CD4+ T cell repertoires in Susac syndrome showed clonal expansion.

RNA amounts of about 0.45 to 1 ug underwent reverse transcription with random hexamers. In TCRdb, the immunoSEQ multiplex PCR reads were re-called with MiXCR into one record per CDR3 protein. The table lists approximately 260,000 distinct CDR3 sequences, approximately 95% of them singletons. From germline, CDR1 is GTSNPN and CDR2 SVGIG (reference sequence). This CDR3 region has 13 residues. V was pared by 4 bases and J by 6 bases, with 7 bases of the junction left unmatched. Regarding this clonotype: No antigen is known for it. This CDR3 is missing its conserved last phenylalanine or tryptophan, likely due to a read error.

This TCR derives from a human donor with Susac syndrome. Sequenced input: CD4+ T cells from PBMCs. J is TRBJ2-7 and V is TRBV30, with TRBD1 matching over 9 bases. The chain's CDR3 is CAWTGTGSTEQYL. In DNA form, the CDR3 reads TGTGCCTGGACTGGGACAGGGAGTACCGAGCAGTACCTC.